Each of the 19 T cell receptor beta chains below was sequenced from the same sample in a study of T-cell memory formation after mild COVID-19. TCRdb recomputed calls from the 5' RACE reads with MiXCR, one row per CDR3 protein. The data show 110,000 to 150,000 distinct CDR3 sequences, 11% to 15% seen once. Source material: PBMCs or a T cell subset sorted from them (not recorded which). Receptors originate from an adult woman who had mild COVID-19 (a few samples of this study predate the infection). Cell type and time point are not known.

This clonotype was counted many times. The chain employs TRBV10-3 and TRBJ2-1; 11 bases are a match to TRBD2. Germline loops: CDR1 ENHRY, CDR2 SYGVKD. The CDR3 loop spans 17 amino acids. The V gene end was trimmed by 3 bases and the J gene end by 2 bases; junction bases not matched to a gene: 6. As DNA, the CDR3 is TGTGCCATCAGTGACCTAGAGACTAGCGGGACCTACAATGAGCAGTTCTTC. It specifies CAISDLETSGTYNEQFF.

This chain links TRBV7-8 with TRBJ1-5; weak D call: TRBD1 (6 bases). Per the germline V gene, CDR1 is SGHVS and CDR2 is FQNEAQ. Trimming took 3 bases from V and 2 from J, leaving 11 bases between them. The CDR3 totals 15 residues. The CDR3 loop is CASSFPGVGNQPQHF. CDR3 DNA: TGTGCCAGCAGCTTTCCAGGGGTGGGCAATCAGCCCCAGCATTTT.

The rearrangement uses TRBV7-9 and TRBJ2-5, with 10 bases aligning to TRBD1. This CDR3 is 15 amino acids long. Per germline, CDR1 SEHNR and CDR2 FQNEAQ (reference sequence). V lost 5 bases to trimming and J lost 7 bases; unmatched junction nucleotides: 10. The CDR3: CASSPDRGLFGTQYF. The CDR3 DNA is TGTGCCAGCAGCCCCGACAGGGGGCTCTTTGGGACCCAGTACTTC.

CDR3 sequence (DNA): TGCGCCAGCAGCCAAGATGGGGCGACTGGTTACGAGCAGTACTTC. It codes for CASSQDGATGYEQYF. The chain links TRBV4-3 to TRBJ2-7; maybe TRBD1 (5 bases). This CDR3 is 15 amino acids long. Germline assignment: CDR1 LGHNA and CDR2 YSLEER. Trimming removed 0 bases from V and 4 bases from J, with 13 bases in between.

The rearrangement uses TRBV27 and TRBJ2-7, with 8 positions matching TRBD2. Germline V gene lookup returns CDR1 MNHEY and CDR2 SMNVEV (reference sequence). The trim removed 5 bases at V and 0 bases at J, leaving 6 bases unmatched. The CDR3 is made up of 15 amino acids. The CDR3 DNA sequence: TGTGCCAGCAGTCTATACGGGACTAGCTCCTACGAGCAGTACTTC. Translation: CASSLYGTSSYEQYF.

This clonotype was counted a few times. The chain recombines TRBV7-6 with TRBJ2-1, with no clear D. The V gene lost 6 bases and the J gene lost 7 bases, with 10 bases spanning the gap. The CDR3 has 12 residues. Germline-derived CDR1 and CDR2 are SGHVS and FNYEAQ. The CDR3 nucleotides are TGTGCCAGCAGTTACGCGGAAAATGAGCAGTTCTTC. Translated, it gives CASSYAENEQFF. Full variable domain (missing parts from reference TRBV7-6 and TRBJ2-1): GAGVSQSPRYKVTKRGQDVALRCDPISGHVSLYWYRQALGQGPEFLTYFNYEAQQDKSGLPNDRFSAERPEGSISTLTIQRTEQRDSAMYRCASSYAENEQFFGPGTRLTVL.

V usage is TRBV10-3 and J usage is TRBJ2-1; a weak D match, TRBD2 (5 bases). V lost 1 base, J lost 10 bases, and 14 bases lay in between. The CDR3 totals 14 residues. Germline loops: CDR1 ENHRY, CDR2 SYGVKD. In DNA form, the CDR3 reads TGTGCCATCAGTGAGTACGGACCGACGGGGGAGCAGTTCTTC. Translated: CAISEYGPTGEQFF.

There are a few counts of this clonotype. CDR3 coding DNA: TGTGCCAGCAGCGTCGGAGGGCCCGGCTACACCTTC. Protein product: CASSVGGPGYTF. The rearrangement uses TRBV7-9 and TRBJ1-2; D gene ambiguous. Looked up from germline, CDR1 is SEHNR and CDR2 is FQNEAQ (reference sequence). The CDR3 has 12 residues. V dropped 5 bases and J dropped 8 bases, with 12 bases sitting between them. The full variable domain, in which reference TRBV7-9 and TRBJ1-2 provide the parts outside the CDR3, is DTGVSQNPRHKITKRGQNVTFRCDPISEHNRLYWYRQTLGQGPEFLTYFQNEAQLEKSRLLSDRFSAERPKGSFSTLEIQRTEQGDSAMYLCASSVGGPGYTFGSGTRLTVV.

This clonotype appeared many times. The gene calls are TRBV20-1 and TRBJ2-7, with a weak D call TRBD2 (5 bases). The CDR3 has 15 amino acids. The V and J ends lost 3 bases and 3 bases respectively, with 18 bases between them. Germline lookup yields CDR1 DFQATT and CDR2 SNEGSKA (reference sequence). Here the CDR3 DNA reads TGCAGTGCTAGGGATATGGCGGGCAAGATCTACGAGCAGTACTTC. The encoded protein is CSARDMAGKIYEQYF.

This clonotype appeared many times. This rearrangement joins TRBV5-1 to TRBJ2-3; TRBD1 matches 8 bases. The CDR3 is made up of 16 amino acids. V dropped 4 bases and J dropped 2; count of bases not matched to a gene: 9. Germline V gene lookup returns CDR1 SGHRS and CDR2 YFSETQ. Here the CDR3 reads CASSPGQGGTTDTQYF. Written as DNA, the CDR3 is TGCGCCAGCAGCCCCGGACAGGGTGGTACCACAGATACGCAGTATTTT.

This rearrangement joins TRBV7-2 to TRBJ1-2; TRBD1 matches 8 bases. V lost 5 bases and J lost 4; bases outside the gene matches: 6. The CDR3 covers 14 residues. Germline-derived CDR1 and CDR2 are SGHTA and FQGNSA. The CDR3 protein is CASSPGDRGYGYTF. CDR3 bases: TGTGCCAGCAGCCCGGGCGACAGGGGCTATGGCTACACCTTC.

This rearrangement joins TRBV9 to TRBJ1-1; D not resolved. CDR1 is SGDLS and CDR2 is YYNGEE in the germline V gene. The CDR3 loop spans 14 amino acids. Trimming left V 1 base short and J 1 base short, with 8 bases between. The CDR3 loop reads CASSVQDGNTEAFF. Here the CDR3 DNA reads TGTGCCAGCAGCGTACAGGACGGGAACACTGAAGCTTTCTTT.

The chain recombines TRBV6-5 with TRBJ1-2, with D possibly being TRBD1 (6 bases). This CDR3 has 16 residues. Trimming removed 10 bases at V and 6 bases at J, with 27 bases between. The germline V gene encodes CDR1 MNHEY and CDR2 SVGAGI. CDR3: CAIATKPTGPLDGYTF. CDR3 sequence (DNA): TGTGCCATCGCGACCAAGCCAACAGGGCCCCTGGATGGCTACACCTTC.

This clonotype was counted ten times or more. CDR3 in amino acids: CASSPRPSGSSTDTQYF. The CDR3 DNA reads as TGTGCCAGCAGCCCAAGGCCTAGCGGGTCTAGCACAGATACGCAGTATTTT. V usage is TRBV7-2 and J usage is TRBJ2-3; the match to TRBD2 covers 8 bases. The V segment lost 5 bases and the J segment 0 bases; nucleotides outside the gene matches: 10. This CDR3 spans 17 amino acids. Per germline, CDR1 SGHTA and CDR2 FQGNSA.

This chain joins TRBV7-6 and TRBJ2-7; 7 nucleotides agree with TRBD2. The V gene end was trimmed by 5 bases and the J gene end by 7 bases; junction bases not matched to a gene: 8. The CDR3 consists of 13 residues. In germline, CDR1 is SGHVS, CDR2 FNYEAQ. The CDR3 region has the DNA TGTGCCAGCAGCGCTGGACTAGGCGCTGAGCAGTACTTC. This gives the protein CASSAGLGAEQYF.

The V and J genes are TRBV27 and TRBJ2-7, with 7 bases lining up with TRBD1. There are 14 residues in the CDR3. Looked up from germline, CDR1 is MNHEY and CDR2 is SMNVEV (reference sequence). The ends lost 3 bases at V and 0 bases at J; junction bases unmatched: 2. CDR3 in DNA: TGTGCCAGCAGTTTCGGACAGGCCTCCTACGAGCAGTACTTC. It encodes CASSFGQASYEQYF.

J is TRBJ1-2 and V is TRBV28; 7 positions match TRBD1. CDR3 length: 12 residues. CDR1 and CDR2 from the germline V gene are MDHEN and SYDVKM. V shed 6 bases and J 7 bases; nucleotides not matched to a gene: 5. CDR3 bases: TGTGCCAGCAGAAGGGGGCCGTCTGGCTACACCTTC. Residues: CASRRGPSGYTF.

This clonotype has at least ten counts. V and J are TRBV12-3 or TRBV12-4 and TRBJ2-7; D remains ambiguous. The length of the CDR3 is 11 residues. Trimming took 5 bases from V and 4 from J, leaving 6 bases between them. CDR3 sequence reads: CASSLEYEQYF. The CDR3, as DNA: TGTGCCAGCAGTCTTGAATACGAGCAGTACTTC.

The genes are TRBV5-1 and TRBJ1-1; tentative D call: TRBD1 (6 bases). The CDR3 totals 15 residues. From germline, CDR1 is SGHRS and CDR2 YFSETQ. Trimming removed 4 bases from V and 3 bases from J, with 16 bases in between. This chain's CDR3 is CASSRRGSGDTEAFF. CDR3 bases: TGCGCCAGCAGCCGGAGGGGGTCGGGGGACACTGAAGCTTTCTTT.